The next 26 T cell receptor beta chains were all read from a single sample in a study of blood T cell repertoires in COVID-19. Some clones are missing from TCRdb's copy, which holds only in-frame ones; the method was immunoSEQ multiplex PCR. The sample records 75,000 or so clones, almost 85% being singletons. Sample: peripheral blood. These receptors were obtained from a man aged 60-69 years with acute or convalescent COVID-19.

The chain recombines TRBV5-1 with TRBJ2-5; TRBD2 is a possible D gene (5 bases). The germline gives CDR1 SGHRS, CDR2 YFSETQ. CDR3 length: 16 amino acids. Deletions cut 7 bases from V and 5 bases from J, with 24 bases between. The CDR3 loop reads CASYGGPRAAHETQYF. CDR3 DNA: TGCGCCAGCTATGGAGGCCCAAGGGCCGCCCATGAGACCCAGTACTTC.

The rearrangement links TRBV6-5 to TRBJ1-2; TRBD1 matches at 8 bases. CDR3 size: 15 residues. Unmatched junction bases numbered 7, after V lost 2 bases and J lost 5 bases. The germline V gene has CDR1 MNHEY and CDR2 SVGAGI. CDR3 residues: CASSYGQGLQYGYTF. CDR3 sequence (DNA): TGTGCCAGCAGTTACGGACAGGGTCTTCAGTATGGCTACACCTTC.

The CDR3 DNA reads as TGCGCCAGCAGCCCGGCTCCGGGACAGAGCACAGATACGCAGTATTTT. It is translated as CASSPAPGQSTDTQYF. The rearrangement links TRBV5-1 to TRBJ2-3, with 7 bases lining up with TRBD1. The V and J ends lost 4 bases and 0 bases, in that order; junction bases with no gene match: 8. The CDR3 consists of 16 residues. Germline CDR1 and CDR2: SGHRS and YFSETQ.

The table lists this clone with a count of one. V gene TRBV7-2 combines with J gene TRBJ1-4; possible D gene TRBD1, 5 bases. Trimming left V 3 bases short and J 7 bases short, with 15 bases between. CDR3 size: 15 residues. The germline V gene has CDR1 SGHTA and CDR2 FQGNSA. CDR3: CASSLQGGWGEKLFF. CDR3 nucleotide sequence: TGTGCCAGCAGCTTGCAGGGAGGATGGGGTGAAAAACTGTTTTTT. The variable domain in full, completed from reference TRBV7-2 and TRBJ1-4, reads GAGVSQSPSNKVTEKGKDVELRCDPISGHTALYWYRQSLGQGLEFLIYFQGNSAPDKSGLPSDRFSAERTGGSVSTLTIQRTQQEDSAVYLCASSLQGGWGEKLFFGSGTQLSVL.

In DNA, the CDR3 is TGCGCCAGCAGCCGCGCGTTGGCCGGGGGGAACTATGGCTACACCTTC. It codes for CASSRALAGGNYGYTF. The chain recombines TRBV4-3 with TRBJ1-2, with D possibly being TRBD1 (5 bases). Trimming pared 4 bases from V and 2 bases from J, leaving 17 bases between. Germline V gene lookup returns CDR1 LGHNA and CDR2 YSLEER. This CDR3 has 16 residues.

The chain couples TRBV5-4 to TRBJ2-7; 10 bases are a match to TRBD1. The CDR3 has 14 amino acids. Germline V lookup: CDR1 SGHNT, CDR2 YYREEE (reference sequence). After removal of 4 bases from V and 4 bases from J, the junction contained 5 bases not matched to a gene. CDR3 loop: CASSRTGGKYEQYF. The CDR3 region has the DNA TGTGCCAGCAGCCGGACAGGGGGGAAATACGAGCAGTACTTC.

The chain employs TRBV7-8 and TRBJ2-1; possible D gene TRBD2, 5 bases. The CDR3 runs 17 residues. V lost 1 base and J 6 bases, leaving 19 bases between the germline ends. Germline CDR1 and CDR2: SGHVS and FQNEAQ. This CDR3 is CASSLVFTRTSRNEQFF. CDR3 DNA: TGTGCCAGCAGCTTAGTTTTTACCCGGACTTCACGCAATGAGCAGTTCTTC.

This CDR3 reads CASAAGGALYQETQYF. DNA of the CDR3: TGTGCCAGCGCAGCGGGGGGGGCGTTGTACCAAGAGACCCAGTACTTC. The V gene is TRBV19, the J gene TRBJ2-5, with TRBD2 identical over 10 bases. The CDR3 runs to 16 residues. Unmatched junction bases numbered 10, after V lost 9 bases and J lost 0 bases. The germline gives CDR1 LNHDA, CDR2 SQIVND (reference sequence). Complete variable domain (other parts from reference TRBV19 and TRBJ2-5): DGGITQSPKYLFRKEGQNVTLSCEQNLNHDAMYWYRQDPGQGLRLIYYSQIVNDFQKGDIAEGYSVSREKKESFPLTVTSAQKNPTAFYLCASAAGGALYQETQYFGPGTRLLVL.

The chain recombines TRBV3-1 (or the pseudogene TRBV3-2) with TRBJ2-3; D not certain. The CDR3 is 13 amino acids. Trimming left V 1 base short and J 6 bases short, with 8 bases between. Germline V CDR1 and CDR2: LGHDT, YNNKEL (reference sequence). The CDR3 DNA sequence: TGTGCCAGCAGCCAAGGAGGAGTGGATACGCAGTATTTT. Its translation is CASSQGGVDTQYF.

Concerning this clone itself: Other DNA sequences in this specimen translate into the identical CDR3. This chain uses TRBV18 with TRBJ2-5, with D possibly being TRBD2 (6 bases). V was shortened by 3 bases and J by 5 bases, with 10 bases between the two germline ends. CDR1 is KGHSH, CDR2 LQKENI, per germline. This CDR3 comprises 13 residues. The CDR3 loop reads CASSPTREETQYF. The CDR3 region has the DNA TGTGCCAGCTCACCGACTAGAGAGGAGACCCAGTACTTC.

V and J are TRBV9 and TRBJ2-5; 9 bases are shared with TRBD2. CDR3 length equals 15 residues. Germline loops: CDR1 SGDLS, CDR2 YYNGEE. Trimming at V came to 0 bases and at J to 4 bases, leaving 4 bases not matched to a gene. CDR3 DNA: TGTGCCAGCAGCGTAGCCGGCGGGAGGGTAGAGACCCAGTACTTC. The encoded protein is CASSVAGGRVETQYF.

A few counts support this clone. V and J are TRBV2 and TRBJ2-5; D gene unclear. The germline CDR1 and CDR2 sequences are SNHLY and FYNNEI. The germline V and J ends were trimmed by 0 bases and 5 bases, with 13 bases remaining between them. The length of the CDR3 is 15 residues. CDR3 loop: CASSEAGSLRETQYF. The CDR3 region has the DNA TGTGCCAGCAGTGAAGCGGGCAGTCTTCGGGAGACCCAGTACTTC.

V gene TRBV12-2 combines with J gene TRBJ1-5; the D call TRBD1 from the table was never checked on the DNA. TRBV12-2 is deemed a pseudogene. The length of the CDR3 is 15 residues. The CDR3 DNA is TGTGCAAGTCGCTTAGAGCAGGGGGGTTATCAGCCCCAGCATTTT. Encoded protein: CASRLEQGGYQPQHF.

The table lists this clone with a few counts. The CDR3, as DNA: TGTGCCAGCAGCTTACGACAGGGGTCCCACAATGAGCAGTTCTTC. Protein sequence: CASSLRQGSHNEQFF. The chain employs TRBV11-3 and TRBJ2-1, with 8 bases aligning to TRBD1. The length of the CDR3 is 15 residues. Trimming removed 2 bases from V and 5 bases from J; junction bases left unmatched: 5. Germline V gives CDR1 SGHNT, CDR2 YENEEA.

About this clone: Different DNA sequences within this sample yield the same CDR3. The CDR3, as DNA: TGCAGCGTTGAAAAACAGTTAAACACCGGGGAGCTGTTTTTT. Protein: CSVEKQLNTGELFF. The rearrangement joins TRBV29-1 to TRBJ2-2, with D hard to call. The germline V and J ends were trimmed by 2 bases and 2 bases, with 9 bases remaining between them. This CDR3 contains 14 residues. CDR1 is SQVTM, CDR2 ANQGSEA, per germline.

CDR3 residues: CASSLGATNEKLFF. CDR3 DNA: TGTGCCAGCAGTCTCGGAGCAACTAATGAAAAACTGTTTTTT. J is TRBJ1-4 and V is TRBV5-5; D is uncertain. V lost 5 bases, J lost 0 bases, and 8 bases lay in between. Germline V gives CDR1 SGHKS, CDR2 YYEKEE (reference sequence). The CDR3 has 14 residues.

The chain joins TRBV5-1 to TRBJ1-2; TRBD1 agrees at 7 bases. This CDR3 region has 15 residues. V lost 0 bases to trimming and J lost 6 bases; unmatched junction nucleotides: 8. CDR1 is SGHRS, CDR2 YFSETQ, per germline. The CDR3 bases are TGCGCCAGCAGCTTGGGACAGGGTAAGCGGAATGGCTACACCTTC. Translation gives CASSLGQGKRNGYTF.

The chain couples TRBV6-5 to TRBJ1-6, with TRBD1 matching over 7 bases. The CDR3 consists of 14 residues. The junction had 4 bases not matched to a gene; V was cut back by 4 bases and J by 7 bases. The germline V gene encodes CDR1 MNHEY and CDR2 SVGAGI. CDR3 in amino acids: CASSWDSLNSPLHF. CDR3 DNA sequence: TGTGCCAGCAGTTGGGACAGTCTCAATTCACCCCTCCACTTT.

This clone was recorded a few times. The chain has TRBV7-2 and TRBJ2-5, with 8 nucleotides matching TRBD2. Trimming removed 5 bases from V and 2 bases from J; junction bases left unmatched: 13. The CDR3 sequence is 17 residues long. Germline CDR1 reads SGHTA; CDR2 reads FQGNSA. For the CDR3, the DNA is TGTGCCAGCAGCCCCCCCCGGCGGGAGGACCCTCAAGAGACCCAGTACTTC. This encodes CASSPPRREDPQETQYF.

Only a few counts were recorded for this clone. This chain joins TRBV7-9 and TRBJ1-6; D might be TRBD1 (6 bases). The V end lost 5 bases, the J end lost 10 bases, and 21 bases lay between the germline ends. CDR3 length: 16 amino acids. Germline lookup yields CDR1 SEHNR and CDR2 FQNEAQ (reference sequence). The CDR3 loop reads CASSLGGGDRSSPLHF. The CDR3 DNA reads TGTGCCAGCAGCCTAGGAGGGGGAGACAGGTCATCACCCCTCCACTTT.

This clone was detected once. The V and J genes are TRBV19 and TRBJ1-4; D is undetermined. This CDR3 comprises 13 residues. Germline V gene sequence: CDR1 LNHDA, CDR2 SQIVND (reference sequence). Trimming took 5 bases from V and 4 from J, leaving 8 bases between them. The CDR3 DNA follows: TGTGCCAGTAGTGGAGGGTTTAATGAAAAACTGTTTTTT. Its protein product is CASSGGFNEKLFF.

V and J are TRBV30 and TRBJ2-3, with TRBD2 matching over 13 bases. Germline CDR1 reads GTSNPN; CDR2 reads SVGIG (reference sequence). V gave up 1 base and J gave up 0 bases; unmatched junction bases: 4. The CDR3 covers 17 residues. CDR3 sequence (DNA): TGTGCCTGGAGTGCACTAGCGGGGGGGGCTAGCACAGATACGCAGTATTTT. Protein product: CAWSALAGGASTDTQYF. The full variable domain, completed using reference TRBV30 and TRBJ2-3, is SQTIHQWPATLVQPVGSPLSLECTVEGTSNPNLYWYRQAAGRGLQLLFYSVGIGQISSEVPQNLSASRPQDRQFILSSKKLLLSDSGFYLCAWSALAGGASTDTQYFGPGTRLTVL.

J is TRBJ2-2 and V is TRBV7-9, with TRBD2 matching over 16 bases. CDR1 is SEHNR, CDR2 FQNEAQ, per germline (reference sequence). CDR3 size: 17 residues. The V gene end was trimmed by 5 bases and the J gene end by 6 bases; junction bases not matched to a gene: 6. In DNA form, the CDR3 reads TGTGCCAGCAGCCCACCGGGACTAGCGGGAGGGCCCGGGGAGCTGTTTTTT. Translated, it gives CASSPPGLAGGPGELFF.

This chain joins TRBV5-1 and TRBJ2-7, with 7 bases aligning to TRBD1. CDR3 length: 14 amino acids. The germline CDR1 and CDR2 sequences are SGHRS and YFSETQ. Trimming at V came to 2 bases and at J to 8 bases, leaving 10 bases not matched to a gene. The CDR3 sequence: CASSLDTTGYKQYF. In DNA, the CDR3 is TGCGCCAGCAGCTTAGATACGACAGGGTATAAGCAGTACTTC.

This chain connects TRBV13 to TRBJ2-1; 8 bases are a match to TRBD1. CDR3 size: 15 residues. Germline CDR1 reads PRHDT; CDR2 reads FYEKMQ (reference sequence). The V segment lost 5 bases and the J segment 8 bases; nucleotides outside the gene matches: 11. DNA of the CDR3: TGTGCCAGCAGCCACACAATCAGGGGGCAGGATGAGCAGTTCTTC. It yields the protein CASSHTIRGQDEQFF.

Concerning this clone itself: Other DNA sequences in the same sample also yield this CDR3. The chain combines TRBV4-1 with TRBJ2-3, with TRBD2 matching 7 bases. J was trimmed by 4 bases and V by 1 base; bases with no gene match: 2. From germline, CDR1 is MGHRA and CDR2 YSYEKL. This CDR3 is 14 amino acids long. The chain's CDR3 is CASSQGGGPDTQYF. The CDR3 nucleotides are TGCGCCAGCAGCCAAGGGGGGGGTCCAGATACGCAGTATTTT.